Ten or more counts support the clone carrying this TCR beta chain. The sample is drawn from a study of T cells in Graves' hyperthyroidism and ophthalmopathy. In the study overall: At the time of initial diagnosis and before any treatment, peripheral blood was collected.

Regions amplified from RNA transcripts were the TCR beta CDR3 regions. Using the HTBI primer set, a first-round RT-PCR was run on the TCR CDR3. TCRdb passed the multiplex PCR reads through MiXCR, listing each CDR3 protein once. The sample includes 300,000 to 450,000 distinct CDR3 sequences, approximately 15% of them seen just once. The germline gives CDR1 MDHEN, CDR2 SYDVKM. The CDR3 loop spans 12 amino acids. V lost 4 bases and J 7 bases, leaving 11 bases between the germline ends. The rearrangement links TRBV28 to TRBJ2-7; TRBD2 is a possible D gene (5 bases). Sequencing used blood. The source is a woman younger than 35 with Graves' hyperthyroidism that later progressed to Graves' ophthalmopathy. The CDR3 spells CASSSRTGEQYF. DNA for the CDR3: TGTGCCAGCAGTTCTCGGACGGGAGAGCAGTACTTC.